This T cell receptor (beta chain) was recorded in a study of T cells expressing NK-cell markers. The CDR3 is made up of 14 amino acids. The V gene's germline CDR1 is LNHDA and CDR2 SQIVND (reference sequence). TCRdb re-called the 5' RACE reads; one entry per CDR3 protein, DNA not given. The sample table includes about half a million distinct CDR3 sequences. Study-wide points: Once again these clonotypes came out on top in the CD3+CD56-NKG2C+ fraction of a handful of donors.

Points on this clonotype: What it recognizes is unknown.

The specimen sequenced was blood T cells: a sorted CD56 or NKG2C T cell subset, CD4+ or CD8+ T cells, or bulk PBMC T cells (not recorded which). The origin of this receptor is a woman aged 45-65 years in good health. The chain joins TRBV19 to TRBJ2-1; checking the TCRdb D call of TRBD2 is not possible without DNA. The chain's CDR3 is CASRRTSGRDEQFF. The whole variable domain, filled in from reference TRBV19 and TRBJ2-1, reads DGGITQSPKYLFRKEGQNVTLSCEQNLNHDAMYWYRQDPGQGLRLIYYSQIVNDFQKGDIAEGYSVSREKKESFPLTVTSAQKNPTAFYLCASRRTSGRDEQFFGPGTRLTVL.